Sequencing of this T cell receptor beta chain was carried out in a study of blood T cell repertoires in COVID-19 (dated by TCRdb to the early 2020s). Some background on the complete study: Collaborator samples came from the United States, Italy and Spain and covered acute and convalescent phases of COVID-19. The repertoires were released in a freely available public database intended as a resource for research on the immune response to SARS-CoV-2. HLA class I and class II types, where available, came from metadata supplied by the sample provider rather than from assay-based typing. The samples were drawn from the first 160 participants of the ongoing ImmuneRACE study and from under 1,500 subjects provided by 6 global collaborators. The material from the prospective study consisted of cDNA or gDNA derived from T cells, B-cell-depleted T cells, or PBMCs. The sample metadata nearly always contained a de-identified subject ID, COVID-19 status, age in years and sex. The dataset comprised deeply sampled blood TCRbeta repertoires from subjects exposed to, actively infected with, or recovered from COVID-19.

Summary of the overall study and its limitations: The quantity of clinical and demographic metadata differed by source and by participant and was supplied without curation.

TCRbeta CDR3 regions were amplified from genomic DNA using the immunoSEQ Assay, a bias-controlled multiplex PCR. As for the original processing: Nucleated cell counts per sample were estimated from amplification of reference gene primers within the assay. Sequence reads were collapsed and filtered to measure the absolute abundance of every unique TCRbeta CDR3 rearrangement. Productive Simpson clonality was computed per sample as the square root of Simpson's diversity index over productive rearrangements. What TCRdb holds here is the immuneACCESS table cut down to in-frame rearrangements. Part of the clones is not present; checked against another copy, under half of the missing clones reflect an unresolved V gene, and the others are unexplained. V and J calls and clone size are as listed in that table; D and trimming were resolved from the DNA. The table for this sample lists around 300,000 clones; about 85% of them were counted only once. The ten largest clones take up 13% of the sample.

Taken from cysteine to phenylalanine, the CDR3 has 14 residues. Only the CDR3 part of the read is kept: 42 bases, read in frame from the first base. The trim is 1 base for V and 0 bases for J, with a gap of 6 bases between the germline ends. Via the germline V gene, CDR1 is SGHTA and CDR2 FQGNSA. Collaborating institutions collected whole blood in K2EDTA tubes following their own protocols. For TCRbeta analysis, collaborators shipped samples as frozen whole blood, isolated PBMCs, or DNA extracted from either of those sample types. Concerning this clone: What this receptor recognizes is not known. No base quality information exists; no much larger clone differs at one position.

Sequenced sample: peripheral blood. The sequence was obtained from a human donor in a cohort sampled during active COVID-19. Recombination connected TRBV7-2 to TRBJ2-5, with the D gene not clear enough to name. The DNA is TGTGCCAGCAGCTTAGTTTCAGACCAAGAGACCCAGTACTTC. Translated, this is CASSLVSDQETQYF.